One sample yielded the 27 T cell receptor beta chains listed below, sequenced in a study of blood T cell repertoires in COVID-19 (dated by TCRdb to about 2020). Libraries came from the immunoSEQ multiplex PCR assay. TCRdb holds this immuneACCESS table with in-frame rearrangements only. Some clones are missing; in checked studies, unresolved V genes explain under half, and the rest has no known cause. The table for this sample lists 450,000 or so clones; about nine tenths of them were counted only once. The top ten clonotypes cover under 0.7% of the sample. Material for sequencing was PBMCs or T cells enriched from blood (not recorded which). Every receptor here comes from a man in his late teens or twenties who had recovered from COVID-19.

The CDR3 loop is CASSPEPGLAVGEQYF. The CDR3 region has the DNA TGTGCCAGTAGTCCAGAACCGGGACTAGCGGTTGGCGAGCAGTACTTC. J is TRBJ2-7 and V is TRBV19, with TRBD2 matching 11 bases. Germline values: CDR1 LNHDA, CDR2 SQIVND (reference sequence). There are 16 residues in the CDR3. V dropped 5 bases and J dropped 6; count of bases not matched to a gene: 12.

The chain uses TRBV13 and TRBJ2-1, with 13 bases identical to TRBD2. In germline, CDR1 is PRHDT, CDR2 FYEKMQ (reference sequence). Trimming removed 5 bases from V and 10 bases from J; junction bases left unmatched: 11. CDR3 length: 16 residues. The DNA for the CDR3 is TGTGCCAGCAGCCCCAGGACTAGCGGGGGCCAACTCGAGCAGTTCTTC. This sequence encodes CASSPRTSGGQLEQFF. The whole variable domain, remainder taken from reference TRBV13 and TRBJ2-1, is AAGVIQSPRHLIKEKRETATLKCYPIPRHDTVYWYQQGPGQDPQFLISFYEKMQSDKGSIPDRFSAQQFSDYHSELNMSSLELGDSALYFCASSPRTSGGQLEQFFGPGTRLTVL.

The V and J genes are TRBV11-2 and TRBJ2-3, with 8 nucleotides matching TRBD2. The V gene's germline CDR1 is SGHAT and CDR2 FQNNGV. The trim removed 7 bases at V and 3 bases at J, leaving 12 bases unmatched. The CDR3 spans 16 residues. The CDR3 reads CASKRSSGIATDTQYF. DNA for the CDR3: TGTGCCAGCAAGCGGAGTAGCGGGATAGCTACAGATACGCAGTATTTT. Combining the CDR3 with reference TRBV11-2 and TRBJ2-3 gives the whole variable domain EAGVAQSPRYKIIEKRQSVAFWCNPISGHATLYWYQQILGQGPKLLIQFQNNGVVDDSQLPKDRFSAERLKGVDSTLKIQPAKLEDSAVYLCASKRSSGIATDTQYFGPGTRLTVL.

For the CDR3, the DNA is TGTGCCAGCAGTTTACGCCCGGGACTAGCGCTGGAGACCCAGTACTTC. Its protein is CASSLRPGLALETQYF. J is TRBJ2-5 and V is TRBV28; 10 bases are shared with TRBD2. CDR3 length equals 16 residues. V lost 2 bases and J lost 5; bases outside the gene matches: 8. Germline V gene sequence: CDR1 MDHEN, CDR2 SYDVKM.

J is TRBJ1-4 and V is TRBV21-1. TRBV21-1 is a listed pseudogene. CDR3 size: 16 residues. In DNA, the CDR3 is TGTGCCAGCAGCAAAGGACGTAAGACTATTAATGAAAAACTGTTTTTT. Amino acids: CASSKGRKTINEKLFF.

This chain uses TRBV7-7 with TRBJ2-2; 15 positions agree with TRBD2. The ends lost 4 bases at V and 11 bases at J; junction bases unmatched: 11. The CDR3 totals 17 residues. Germline V gene lookup returns CDR1 SSHAT and CDR2 FNYEAQ (reference sequence). The CDR3 DNA is TGTGCCAGCAGCTCCCAACCGGGACTAGCGGGAGGACCTGAGCTGTTTTTT. This translates into CASSSQPGLAGGPELFF.

This clone was seen a single time. The J gene is TRBJ1-6, the V gene TRBV3-1 (or the pseudogene TRBV3-2); TRBD1 is a possible D gene (5 bases). The CDR3 spans 14 residues. V lost 8 bases to trimming and J lost 3 bases, with 11 bases between them. CDR1 and CDR2 from the germline V gene are LGHDT and YNNKEL (reference sequence). The CDR3 sequence: CASRQGIYNSPLHF. In nucleotides, the CDR3 is TGTGCCAGCCGTCAGGGAATCTATAATTCACCCCTCCACTTT.

This chain uses TRBV12-5 with TRBJ2-1, with 10 bases fitting TRBD2. CDR1 LGHNT and CDR2 FRNRAP come from the germline V gene. This CDR3 has 13 residues. J lost 8 bases, V lost 5 bases, and 3 bases had no gene match. The CDR3 region is CASGPSGGYEQFF. CDR3 DNA sequence: TGTGCTAGTGGTCCTAGCGGGGGTTATGAGCAGTTCTTC.

The chain is built from TRBV27 and TRBJ2-7, with no clear D. The CDR3 sequence is 13 residues long. Trimming stripped 0 bases from V and 3 bases from J, with 6 bases between. Germline CDR1 is MNHEY and CDR2 is SMNVEV (reference sequence). The CDR3 region is CASSLSRYYEQYF. CDR3 DNA: TGTGCCAGCAGTTTATCCAGATACTACGAGCAGTACTTC.

V gene TRBV29-1 combines with J gene TRBJ1-1, with 8 bases matching TRBD1. After removal of 8 bases from V and 5 bases from J, the junction contained 7 bases not matched to a gene. The CDR3 runs 12 residues. Germline V gives CDR1 SQVTM, CDR2 ANQGSEA. CDR3 region: CSTWTGMTEAFF. The CDR3 coding sequence is TGCAGCACCTGGACAGGGATGACTGAAGCTTTCTTT.

The J gene is TRBJ1-6, the V gene TRBV11-2; 7 nucleotides agree with TRBD1. Germline-derived CDR1 and CDR2 are SGHAT and FQNNGV. This CDR3 is built from 14 residues. The V and J ends lost 2 bases and 10 bases, in that order; junction bases with no gene match: 5. The CDR3, as DNA: TGTGCCAGCAGCTTAAGGGGGCTGGGGTCACCCCTCCACTTT. Translation gives CASSLRGLGSPLHF.

V is TRBV25-1 and J is TRBJ2-5; D perhaps matches TRBD1 (6 bases). Per germline, CDR1 MGHDK and CDR2 SYGVNS. This CDR3 is 17 amino acids long. V lost 3 bases and J 5 bases, leaving 22 bases between the germline ends. The CDR3: CASSDNKGAGAMETQYF. The CDR3 nucleotides read TGTGCCAGCAGTGACAATAAAGGGGCAGGGGCAATGGAGACCCAGTACTTC.

This clone has just one count. The rearrangement uses TRBV27 and TRBJ1-5; 7 nucleotides line up with TRBD1. Germline-derived CDR1 and CDR2 are MNHEY and SMNVEV (reference sequence). This CDR3 has 15 residues. Trimming at V came to 6 bases and at J to 2 bases, leaving 7 bases not matched to a gene. The CDR3 loop is CASRSGGSGNQPQHF. Here the CDR3 DNA reads TGTGCCAGCAGATCAGGGGGGAGTGGCAATCAGCCCCAGCATTTT.

The chain combines TRBV5-1 with TRBJ1-2, with D tentatively TRBD1 (5 bases). Deletions cut 3 bases from V and 13 bases from J, with 16 bases between. The CDR3 is 12 amino acids. Germline CDR1 reads SGHRS; CDR2 reads YFSETQ. The CDR3 sequence is CASSSTDSAITF. CDR3 sequence (DNA): TGCGCCAGCAGCTCTACCGACAGCGCCATCACCTTC.

CDR3 DNA sequence: TGCGCCAGCCAATTGTGGGCTGACAGGCGCCAGACCCAGTACTTC. Encoded protein: CASQLWADRRQTQYF. J is TRBJ2-5 and V is TRBV5-1; D may be TRBD1 (6 bases). CDR3 length: 15 amino acids. V was shortened by 7 bases and J by 6 bases, with 22 bases between the two germline ends. The germline CDR1 and CDR2 sequences are SGHRS and YFSETQ.

J is TRBJ1-2 and V is TRBV15; 8 bases match TRBD1. V gave up 6 bases and J gave up 2 bases; unmatched junction bases: 8. The CDR3 runs 15 residues. Germline V gives CDR1 LNHNV, CDR2 YYDKDF (reference sequence). The DNA of the CDR3 is TGTGCCACCAGTGGAACAGGGGGGCCGAACTATGGCTACACCTTC. Amino acids: CATSGTGGPNYGYTF.

This clone was counted only a few times. The rearrangement uses TRBV24-1 and TRBJ2-7; 7 positions match TRBD1. The V segment lost 7 bases and the J segment 5 bases; nucleotides outside the gene matches: 10. The CDR3 runs to 14 residues. Germline CDR1 is KGHDR and CDR2 is SFDVKD. The DNA of the CDR3 is TGTGCCACCAGCAAGAAGGGGGCGTCTGACGAGCAGTACTTC. It yields the protein CATSKKGASDEQYF.

This CDR3 is CAWGTGSPHGYTF. CDR3 sequence (DNA): TGTGCCTGGGGGACGGGTAGTCCCCATGGCTACACCTTC. The chain carries TRBV30 and TRBJ1-2, with TRBD1 as a possible D gene (5 bases). This CDR3 region has 13 residues. Germline V gives CDR1 GTSNPN, CDR2 SVGIG (reference sequence). V lost 5 bases and J lost 6, with 16 bases in between.

The genes are TRBV7-9 and TRBJ1-4; the D gene is possibly TRBD1 (6 bases). Per germline, CDR1 SEHNR and CDR2 FQNEAQ (reference sequence). V lost 1 base, J lost 3 bases, and 12 bases lay in between. CDR3 size: 16 residues. The CDR3 DNA sequence: TGTGCCAGCAGCTTAGTCAGGGGAAGCCCTAATGAAAAACTGTTTTTT. Translation gives CASSLVRGSPNEKLFF.

This clone was observed a handful of times. V gene TRBV10-2 combines with J gene TRBJ2-5; a possible D gene is TRBD2 (5 bases). Per the germline V gene, CDR1 is WSHSY and CDR2 is SAAADI. This CDR3 region has 13 residues. V shed 6 bases and J shed 5 bases, with 13 bases lying between them. CDR3 protein: CASRRDLRETQYF. For the CDR3, the DNA is TGCGCCAGCAGACGGGATTTGCGGGAGACCCAGTACTTC.

The gene calls are TRBV10-3 and TRBJ1-2; D unresolved. This CDR3 is 12 amino acids long. CDR1 is ENHRY and CDR2 is SYGVKD in the germline V gene. The ends were cut back, 4 bases at V and 8 bases at J, with 11 bases in the middle. CDR3 DNA sequence: TGTGCCATCAGTGCGGGGTCGGTCGGCTACACCTTC. Protein: CAISAGSVGYTF.

The chain combines TRBV5-6 with TRBJ1-6; tentatively, D is TRBD1 (6 bases). The CDR3 contains 14 residues. Germline V gene sequence: CDR1 SGHDT, CDR2 YYEEEE. Trimming cost V 1 base and J 6 bases, with 8 bases left between them. The CDR3 sequence is CASSLQGSNSPLHF. In DNA form, the CDR3 reads TGTGCCAGCAGCTTGCAGGGGTCTAATTCACCCCTCCACTTT.

CDR3 in amino acids: CASSFLRGDREDYGYTF. The CDR3 DNA reads as TGTGCCAGCAGCTTTCTAAGGGGCGACAGGGAGGACTATGGCTACACCTTC. This chain uses TRBV5-4 with TRBJ1-2, with 7 positions matching TRBD1. Germline V gene data show CDR1 as SGHNT and CDR2 as YYREEE (reference sequence). There are 17 residues in the CDR3. V shed 2 bases and J 3 bases; nucleotides not matched to a gene: 13.

The chain uses TRBV16 and TRBJ2-1; D unresolved. The CDR3 length is 13 residues. Germline CDR1 reads KGHSY; CDR2 reads FQNENV. Trimming removed 0 bases from V and 14 bases from J, with 14 bases in between. The CDR3 here is CASSQSRETFKFF. CDR3 sequence (DNA): TGTGCCAGCAGCCAATCGCGAGAGACTTTCAAGTTCTTC.

In regard to this clone: This same CDR3 is encoded by further DNA sequences in the sample. The rearrangement links TRBV5-1 to TRBJ2-3; 7 nucleotides agree with TRBD2. V was pared by 2 bases and J by 1 base, with 4 bases of the junction left unmatched. Looked up from germline, CDR1 is SGHRS and CDR2 is YFSETQ. This CDR3 is built from 15 residues. For the CDR3, the DNA is TGCGCCAGCAGCTTAGGTGCGGGGGGCACAGATACGCAGTATTTT. Residues: CASSLGAGGTDTQYF.

This rearrangement joins TRBV2 to TRBJ1-6; 7 bases agree with TRBD1. V dropped 3 bases and J dropped 8; count of bases not matched to a gene: 4. This CDR3 region has 14 residues. Germline-derived CDR1 and CDR2 are SNHLY and FYNNEI. The CDR3 sequence is CASSDRTGDSPLHF. In nucleotides, the CDR3 is TGTGCCAGCAGTGATAGGACAGGTGATTCACCCCTCCACTTT.

The chain has TRBV10-3 and TRBJ2-1; TRBD2 matches 11 bases. Trimming removed 9 bases from V and 7 bases from J; junction bases left unmatched: 5. This CDR3 is built from 13 residues. In germline, CDR1 is ENHRY, CDR2 SYGVKD. In nucleotides, the CDR3 is TGTGCCATTCAGGGACTAGCGGCTAATGAGCAGTTCTTC. Its translation is CAIQGLAANEQFF.